The 28 T cell receptor beta chains below come from one sample, sequenced in a study of CD8+ T cells in alopecia areata. Isolated RNA was reverse transcribed into cDNA used as the sequencing template. Assay used: immunoSEQ multiplex PCR; TCRdb lists only in-frame clones, some missing. The table has about 110,000 clones, 55% to 70% seen once. The source material was NKG2D-low CD8+ T cells sorted from blood. These receptors were obtained from a human donor with alopecia areata.

In its sample, this clone was seen a few times. V is TRBV29-1 and J is TRBJ2-6; 8 bases fit TRBD2. The CDR3 covers 16 residues. J gave up 2 bases and V 5 bases, and 8 bases lay outside the gene matches. The V gene's germline CDR1 is SQVTM and CDR2 ANQGSEA. CDR3 residues: CSVSGTSTPGANVLTF. DNA for the CDR3: TGCAGCGTTTCCGGGACTAGTACTCCTGGGGCCAACGTCCTGACTTTC. Supplemented by reference TRBV29-1 and TRBJ2-6, the full variable domain reads SAVISQKPSRDICQRGTSLTIQCQVDSQVTMMFWYRQQPGQSLTLIATANQGSEATYESGFVIDKFPISRPNLTFSTLTVSNMSPEDSSIYLCSVSGTSTPGANVLTFGAGSRLTVL.

V and J are TRBV11-2 and TRBJ2-1; D gene ambiguous. The CDR3 covers 12 residues. Germline V gene sequence: CDR1 SGHAT, CDR2 FQNNGV. Between the trimmed V and J ends, which lost 1 base and 7 bases, there was a span of 5 bases. The CDR3 loop is CASSLASNEQFF. CDR3 bases: TGTGCCAGCAGCTTAGCGTCGAATGAGCAGTTCTTC.

This clone was seen a few times. The chain couples TRBV4-1 to TRBJ2-7; 10 nucleotides agree with TRBD2. Germline V gives CDR1 MGHRA, CDR2 YSYEKL. Trimming removed 4 bases from V and 2 bases from J; junction bases left unmatched: 5. The CDR3 consists of 15 residues. For the CDR3, the DNA is TGCGCCAGCAGCCTACGGACTAGCGGTACCTACGAGCAGTACTTC. This gives the protein CASSLRTSGTYEQYF.

As DNA, the CDR3 is TGTGCCAGCAGCGTAGGGCCCATGGATGAAAAACTGTTTTTT. This encodes CASSVGPMDEKLFF. The J gene is TRBJ1-4, the V gene TRBV7-6, with no clear D. V lost 5 bases and J 6 bases, leaving 13 bases between the germline ends. Germline-derived CDR1 and CDR2 are SGHVS and FNYEAQ. The CDR3 consists of 14 residues. The full variable domain, its missing parts supplied by reference TRBV7-6 and TRBJ1-4, is GAGVSQSPRYKVTKRGQDVALRCDPISGHVSLYWYRQALGQGPEFLTYFNYEAQQDKSGLPNDRFSAERPEGSISTLTIQRTEQRDSAMYRCASSVGPMDEKLFFGSGTQLSVL.

The V and J genes are TRBV27 and TRBJ2-1, with D unclear. The germline gives CDR1 MNHEY, CDR2 SMNVEV (reference sequence). This CDR3 contains 11 residues. Trimming removed 5 bases at V and 10 bases at J, with 9 bases between. The CDR3 spells CASSRGREQFF. The CDR3, as DNA: TGTGCCAGCAGTCGCGGCCGAGAGCAGTTCTTC.

The chain uses TRBV4-1 and TRBJ1-2; D is perhaps TRBD1 (5 bases). The CDR3 has 15 residues. Between the trimmed V and J ends, which lost 3 bases and 2 bases, there was a span of 13 bases. Per the germline V gene, CDR1 is MGHRA and CDR2 is YSYEKL. The CDR3 region has the DNA TGCGCCAGCAGCCAGACGACGGGACGGAACTATGGCTACACCTTC. Translating it yields CASSQTTGRNYGYTF.

The rearrangement links TRBV5-4 to TRBJ2-7; D is unclear. CDR3 size: 13 residues. The ends were cut back, 4 bases at V and 7 bases at J, with 15 bases in the middle. Per the germline V gene, CDR1 is SGHNT and CDR2 is YYREEE (reference sequence). CDR3 bases: TGTGCCAGCAGCCCCGGGCCCCCCGGAGAGCAGTACTTC. It encodes CASSPGPPGEQYF.

This chain uses TRBV29-1 with TRBJ2-7; D might be TRBD1 (7 bases). This CDR3 has 13 residues. The V gene lost 5 bases and the J gene lost 6 bases, with 17 bases spanning the gap. CDR1 and CDR2 (germline): SQVTM, ANQGSEA. CDR3 sequence reads: CSVRDRDLSEQYF. CDR3 DNA sequence: TGCAGCGTTCGAGACAGGGACTTATCCGAGCAGTACTTC.

The chain combines TRBV29-1 with TRBJ1-2; D is perhaps TRBD1 (5 bases). This CDR3 comprises 12 residues. Trimming cost V 6 bases and J 4 bases, with 12 bases left between them. Per the germline V gene, CDR1 is SQVTM and CDR2 is ANQGSEA. The chain's CDR3 is CSVDLRGYGYTF. The CDR3 DNA follows: TGCAGCGTAGACCTGAGGGGCTATGGCTACACCTTC.

There are a few counts of this clone. The chain uses TRBV28 and TRBJ2-5, with unresolved D. The CDR3 runs to 13 residues. The V end lost 4 bases, the J end lost 2 bases, and 8 bases lay between the germline ends. Germline V lookup: CDR1 MDHEN, CDR2 SYDVKM. The CDR3 spells CASSSRRQETQYF. The CDR3 DNA reads as TGTGCCAGCAGTTCACGCAGACAAGAGACCCAGTACTTC.

The chain has TRBV29-1 and TRBJ1-2, with TRBD1 as a possible D gene (6 bases). V lost 3 bases and J 5 bases, leaving 28 bases between the germline ends. The CDR3 totals 18 residues. Germline CDR1 reads SQVTM; CDR2 reads ANQGSEA. This CDR3 reads CSVDSRGDQTRGGYGYTF. For the CDR3, the DNA is TGCAGCGTTGACTCCCGTGGGGACCAAACTCGAGGGGGGTATGGCTACACCTTC.

The chain carries TRBV6-5 and TRBJ2-5, with unresolved D. V was shortened by 6 bases and J by 1 base, with 9 bases between the two germline ends. Germline V lookup: CDR1 MNHEY, CDR2 SVGAGI. There are 13 residues in the CDR3. In DNA form, the CDR3 reads TGTGCCAGCAGGCACAACCCCCAAGAGACCCAGTACTTC. Encoded protein: CASRHNPQETQYF.

The V and J genes are TRBV30 and TRBJ2-1; no clear D gene. With 1 base removed from V and 10 bases from J, the gap between germline ends came to 5 bases. The CDR3 is made up of 10 amino acids. Germline V gives CDR1 GTSNPN, CDR2 SVGIG (reference sequence). The CDR3 region is CAWSAEEQFF. In DNA form, the CDR3 reads TGTGCCTGGAGTGCGGAAGAGCAGTTCTTC.

V and J are TRBV20-1 and TRBJ1-2; D uncertain. Germline CDR1 is DFQATT and CDR2 is SNEGSKA (reference sequence). CDR3 length: 11 amino acids. Trimming took 6 bases from V and 3 from J, leaving 8 bases between them. The CDR3 sequence is CSAPWDYGYTF. Here the CDR3 DNA reads TGCAGTGCCCCGTGGGACTATGGCTACACCTTC.

The chain combines TRBV14 with TRBJ2-3, with 11 bases matching TRBD2. Germline V gene data show CDR1 as SGHDN and CDR2 as FVKESK. The J segment lost 3 bases and the V segment lost 0 bases, leaving 11 bases of the junction unmatched. This CDR3 has 19 amino acids. CDR3 sequence (DNA): TGTGCCAGCAGCCAAGAATGGGGTCTAGCGGGAGGAGGTACAGATACGCAGTATTTT. Translated, it gives CASSQEWGLAGGGTDTQYF.

V usage is TRBV19 and J usage is TRBJ2-1; 8 nucleotides line up with TRBD2. CDR1 and CDR2 from the germline V gene are LNHDA and SQIVND (reference sequence). The CDR3 has 14 amino acids. After removal of 3 bases from V and 7 bases from J, the junction contained 5 bases not matched to a gene. CDR3 region: CASSMGTSMNEQFF. The DNA of the CDR3 is TGTGCCAGTAGTATGGGGACTAGTATGAATGAGCAGTTCTTC. Full variable domain (missing parts from reference TRBV19 and TRBJ2-1): DGGITQSPKYLFRKEGQNVTLSCEQNLNHDAMYWYRQDPGQGLRLIYYSQIVNDFQKGDIAEGYSVSREKKESFPLTVTSAQKNPTAFYLCASSMGTSMNEQFFGPGTRLTVL.

The rearrangement links TRBV4-1 to TRBJ2-3; a possible D gene is TRBD2 (5 bases). In germline, CDR1 is MGHRA, CDR2 YSYEKL. Deletions cut 0 bases from V and 5 bases from J, with 12 bases between. The CDR3 spans 15 residues. The CDR3 loop reads CASSQEPTTRDTQYF. In DNA form, the CDR3 reads TGCGCCAGCAGCCAAGAGCCCACCACTAGAGATACGCAGTATTTT.

This clone was recorded once. The chain recombines TRBV9 with TRBJ2-3; 8 positions match TRBD2. CDR3 length: 14 residues. Per germline, CDR1 SGDLS and CDR2 YYNGEE. The J segment lost 2 bases and the V segment lost 3 bases, leaving 2 bases of the junction unmatched. The CDR3 loop is CASSGSGVTDTQYF. The CDR3 coding sequence is TGTGCCAGCAGCGGTAGCGGGGTCACAGATACGCAGTATTTT.

This clone was counted a few times. This CDR3 is also generated by other DNA sequences in the sample. The V and J genes are TRBV9 and TRBJ2-7; unclear D gene. Trimming removed 2 bases at V and 7 bases at J, with 10 bases between. Germline assignment: CDR1 SGDLS and CDR2 YYNGEE. The CDR3 has 12 amino acids. This CDR3 reads CASSVNSGEQYF. CDR3 nucleotide sequence: TGTGCCAGCAGCGTCAACTCCGGAGAGCAGTACTTC. The entire variable domain, with the rest obtained from reference TRBV9 and TRBJ2-7, is as follows: DSGVTQTPKHLITATGQRVTLRCSPRSGDLSVYWYQQSLDQGLQFLIQYYNGEERAKGNILERFSAQQFPDLHSELNLSSLELGDSALYFCASSVNSGEQYFGPGTRLTVT.

The CDR3 region is CASSSPRGRPNTGELFF. DNA of the CDR3: TGTGCCAGCAGCTCCCCGCGCGGGCGTCCGAACACCGGGGAGCTGTTTTTT. This chain joins TRBV7-9 and TRBJ2-2, with D perhaps TRBD2 (5 bases). From germline, CDR1 is SEHNR and CDR2 FQNEAQ (reference sequence). This CDR3 is 17 amino acids long. The germline V and J ends were trimmed by 4 bases and 0 bases, with 15 bases remaining between them.

The V call is TRBV28, the J call TRBJ2-4; no clear D gene. Germline assignment: CDR1 MDHEN and CDR2 SYDVKM. The germline V and J ends were trimmed by 8 bases and 7 bases, with 9 bases remaining between them. This CDR3 region has 11 residues. The CDR3 DNA reads TGTGCCAGCGTTTTTAGGAACATTCAGTACTTC. Translated: CASVFRNIQYF.

This chain joins TRBV27 and TRBJ2-7; a possible D gene is TRBD1 (5 bases). This CDR3 contains 13 residues. Between the trimmed V and J ends, which lost 3 bases and 3 bases, there was a span of 9 bases. The germline CDR1 and CDR2 sequences are MNHEY and SMNVEV (reference sequence). CDR3 region: CASSFQGDYEQYF. CDR3 bases: TGTGCCAGCAGTTTTCAAGGGGACTACGAGCAGTACTTC.

The chain uses TRBV13 and TRBJ2-7; D gene unclear. Looked up from germline, CDR1 is PRHDT and CDR2 is FYEKMQ (reference sequence). This CDR3 spans 14 amino acids. V lost 5 bases and J lost 6, with 17 bases in between. CDR3 in amino acids: CASSRRNDLREQYF. CDR3 coding DNA: TGTGCCAGCAGCCGACGGAACGACCTCCGCGAGCAGTACTTC.

The rearrangement uses TRBV7-9 and TRBJ2-7, with 7 bases that match TRBD2. Losses at the gene ends were 6 bases for V and 4 bases for J; bases not matched to a gene: 6. The CDR3 spans 13 residues. CDR1 is SEHNR and CDR2 is FQNEAQ in the germline V gene (reference sequence). This chain's CDR3 is CASRSGNGYEQYF. The CDR3, as DNA: TGTGCCAGCAGGAGCGGGAACGGGTACGAGCAGTACTTC. Together with reference TRBV7-9 and TRBJ2-7, the CDR3 gives the full variable domain: DTGVSQNPRHKITKRGQNVTFRCDPISEHNRLYWYRQTLGQGPEFLTYFQNEAQLEKSRLLSDRFSAERPKGSFSTLEIQRTEQGDSAMYLCASRSGNGYEQYFGPGTRLTVT.

V gene TRBV2 combines with J gene TRBJ2-7, with 14 bases lining up with TRBD2. Germline V gene data show CDR1 as SNHLY and CDR2 as FYNNEI. The CDR3 totals 15 residues. V shed 6 bases and J 2 bases; nucleotides not matched to a gene: 3. The CDR3 protein is CASRRGLAGAYEQYF. In DNA, the CDR3 is TGTGCCAGCAGGAGGGGACTAGCGGGGGCCTACGAGCAGTACTTC.

There are a few counts of this clone. This chain uses TRBV28 with TRBJ2-7; a possible D gene is TRBD2 (5 bases). The CDR3 totals 13 residues. The germline V and J ends were trimmed by 10 bases and 2 bases, with 15 bases remaining between them. Germline V gene lookup returns CDR1 MDHEN and CDR2 SYDVKM. CDR3 in amino acids: CAIQRGPTYEQYF. CDR3 DNA sequence: TGTGCCATCCAAAGAGGGCCAACCTACGAGCAGTACTTC.

The chain recombines TRBV10-3 with TRBJ2-6; D is uncertain. Germline CDR1 ENHRY, CDR2 SYGVKD. CDR3 length equals 13 residues. The V gene lost 8 bases and the J gene lost 0 bases, with 5 bases spanning the gap. This CDR3 reads CAIFGSGANVLTF. CDR3 sequence (DNA): TGTGCCATCTTCGGCTCTGGGGCCAACGTCCTGACTTTC.

The chain is built from TRBV27 and TRBJ2-7; TRBD1 aligns across 9 bases. With V trimmed by 5 bases and J by 2 bases, 7 bases remained unmatched. CDR1 MNHEY and CDR2 SMNVEV come from the germline V gene (reference sequence). This CDR3 spans 15 amino acids. CDR3 region: CASSHRGTGTYEQYF. CDR3 nucleotides: TGTGCCAGCAGTCACCGGGGGACAGGGACCTACGAGCAGTACTTC.